This T cell receptor (beta chain) is from a study of OX40 agonist ivuxolimab in advanced cancers. Study-level information: At 82.7% male, the cohort had a mean age of about 60 years, ranging from about 20 to 90. A history of anti-PD-1, anti-PD-L1 or anti-CTLA-4 therapy was acceptable, and 40% had some.

TCRdb keeps only in-frame clones here, not all; method: immunoSEQ multiplex PCR. The table lists tens of thousands of clones, more than 75% of them singletons. V lost 3 bases and J lost 0, with 12 bases in between. This CDR3 region has 17 residues. The germline gives CDR1 MNHEY, CDR2 SMNVEV (reference sequence). This clone showed up just once. V and J are TRBV27 and TRBJ2-6; either TRBD1 or TRBD2 may fit D (5 bases each). The receptor comes from an adult with an advanced solid tumor such as melanoma, head and neck, liver or kidney cancer. The specimen was CD4+ or CD8+ T cells sorted from blood, collected in a trial of the OX40 agonist ivuxolimab. CDR3 DNA: TGTGCCAGCAGTTTGAGGGACGTCGGCTCTGGGGCCAACGTCCTGACTTTC. Residues: CASSLRDVGSGANVLTF.